The text below deals with one T cell receptor beta chain. This record belongs to a study of blood T cell repertoires in COVID-19. As for the study in general: The United States, Italy and Spain were the sources of the acute and convalescent COVID-19 samples. T cells, B-cell-depleted T cells, or PBMCs provided the cDNA or gDNA that served as material.

This CDR3 contains 18 residues. The V segment lost 0 bases and the J segment 2 bases; nucleotides outside the gene matches: 6. Germline CDR1 SGHTA, CDR2 FQGTGA. In the study's own analysis: Reference gene primer amplification in the assay estimated nucleated cell counts. The repertoire was sequenced with immunoSEQ multiplex PCR; TCRdb's copy has only in-frame clones and lacks some. That table is the source of V, J and clone size, and D and trimming were worked out from the DNA. The profile shows fewer than 30,000 clones, roughly 91% of them singletons. The V and J genes are TRBV7-3 and TRBJ2-3, with 12 bases fitting TRBD2. Sequenced: peripheral blood. The TCR comes from a human donor with active COVID-19. The donor label of this sample is uncertain. As DNA, the CDR3 is TGTGCCAGCAGCTTAACGCCCTGGACTAGCGGGAACACAGATACGCAGTATTTT. Its translation: CASSLTPWTSGNTDTQYF.